The clone carrying this T cell receptor (beta chain) was detected ten times or more. This entry belongs to a study of metastatic and nonmetastatic thyroid tumors. TCRdb re-called clones from the PCR reads using MiXCR. The repertoire has roughly 89,000 clones, under 15% of them found once; the top ten carry around 10%. Trimming stripped 5 bases from V and 5 bases from J, with 12 bases between. Germline V gene sequence: CDR1 MDHEN, CDR2 SYDVKM. CDR3 length: 14 residues. Ahead of thyroid surgery, no patient had received treatment of any kind. The rearrangement uses TRBV28 and TRBJ2-2; possible D gene TRBD1, 6 bases. This sequence originates from a female donor with papillary thyroid cancer or a benign thyroid nodule (not recorded which). Some clones in this sample may be carry-over from other donors' samples. The sequenced sample was tumor tissue. The CDR3 nucleotides read TGTGCCAGCAGTCCCCACAGGGAAACCGGGGAGCTGTTTTTT. Translated: CASSPHRETGELFF.